This T cell receptor beta chain stems from a study of T-cell reconstitution after alpha-beta-depleted transplantation in children. Unique molecular identifiers featured in how the TCRbeta library was prepared. From the PCR reads, TCRdb called clonotypes with MiXCR, one entry per CDR3 protein. Of around 340,000 distinct CDR3 sequences listed, roughly 13% were seen once; the top ten hold 4.3%. The CDR3 length is 21 residues. CDR1 is DFQATT, CDR2 SNEGSKA, per germline (reference sequence). V was clipped by 1 base and J by 5 bases, with 32 bases between them. The gene calls are TRBV20-1 and TRBJ1-4; D remains unclear. Material: PBMCs, obtained from the stem cell graft. This receptor was identified in a human donor who donated a stem cell graft to a child with Fanconi anemia. CDR3 loop: CSARGRRGKEKGIDVNEKLFF. The CDR3 bases are TGCAGTGCTAGAGGGCGCCGAGGGAAGGAAAAGGGTATAGACGTAAATGAAAAACTGTTTTTT.